These 25 T cell receptor beta chains came from one sample sequenced in a study of T cells after posttransplantation cyclophosphamide. The data were produced by immunoSEQ multiplex PCR, yet TCRdb's version contains in-frame clones alone and is incomplete. The table has about 52,000 clones, 70% to 90% seen once. The sample was PBMCs. The receptors were gathered from a man aged 25 to 40 with a blood cancer, CMV-positive, and with a related stem cell donor.

The rearrangement links TRBV30 to TRBJ2-3; 7 nucleotides line up with TRBD2. This CDR3 has 14 residues. Germline loops: CDR1 GTSNPN, CDR2 SVGIG (reference sequence). V shed 1 base, J shed 1 base, and the junction held 2 bases outside the gene matches. The CDR3: CAWSERGGTDTQYF. In DNA, the CDR3 is TGTGCCTGGAGTGAGCGGGGCGGCACAGATACGCAGTATTTT.

The chain links TRBV30 to TRBJ1-2, with a possible D match to TRBD1 (5 bases). In germline, CDR1 is GTSNPN, CDR2 SVGIG (reference sequence). V shed 0 bases and J shed 6 bases, with 26 bases lying between them. The length of the CDR3 is 18 residues. The CDR3 nucleotides are TGTGCCTGGAGTGTACCTGGTGGGGCAGGGACTTTAGGTAATGGCTACACCTTC. Translation: CAWSVPGGAGTLGNGYTF.

The chain is built from TRBV7-9 and TRBJ1-3; perhaps TRBD1 as D (5 bases). The CDR3 has 15 residues. V was trimmed by 5 bases and J by 0 bases, leaving 11 bases between them. Germline V gene data show CDR1 as SEHNR and CDR2 as FQNEAQ (reference sequence). The chain's CDR3 is CASSNRGSSGNTIYF. The CDR3 coding sequence is TGTGCCAGCAGCAACCGGGGGAGCTCTGGAAACACCATATATTTT. Full variable domain (rest looked up from reference TRBV7-9 and TRBJ1-3): DTGVSQNPRHKITKRGQNVTFRCDPISEHNRLYWYRQTLGQGPEFLTYFQNEAQLEKSRLLSDRFSAERPKGSFSTLEIQRTEQGDSAMYLCASSNRGSSGNTIYFGEGSWLTVV.

The rearrangement joins TRBV5-1 to TRBJ1-1; a weak D match, TRBD1 (6 bases). Germline CDR1 SGHRS, CDR2 YFSETQ. Deletions cut 4 bases from V and 0 bases from J, with 13 bases between. The CDR3 covers 15 residues. The CDR3 loop is CASSINRAVNTEAFF. The CDR3 DNA follows: TGCGCCAGCAGCATTAACAGGGCGGTGAACACTGAAGCTTTCTTT.

V usage is TRBV15 and J usage is TRBJ2-1; TRBD2 matches 7 bases. The length of the CDR3 is 16 residues. V trimming: 1 base; J trimming: 11 bases; junction bases outside the gene matches: 14. Looked up from germline, CDR1 is LNHNV and CDR2 is YYDKDF (reference sequence). For the CDR3, the DNA is TGTGCCACCAGCAGAGTAAGCGGGATTTCCCCAATACAGCAGTTCTTC. Translated, it gives CATSRVSGISPIQQFF.

This clone was observed a few times. The V call is TRBV4-3, the J call TRBJ1-1; D is possibly TRBD1 (5 bases). This CDR3 spans 15 amino acids. CDR1 is LGHNA, CDR2 YSLEER, per germline. The germline V and J ends were trimmed by 5 bases and 5 bases, with 18 bases remaining between them. For the CDR3, the DNA is TGCGCCAGCAGCTACTCATTTGGGGGGGATACTGAAGCTTTCTTT. It translates to CASSYSFGGDTEAFF.

This clone has only one observation. The chain carries TRBV18 and TRBJ1-1; D unclear. Germline CDR1 is KGHSH and CDR2 is LQKENI. Trimming left V 2 bases short and J 8 bases short, with 6 bases between. CDR3 length: 11 residues. In DNA, the CDR3 is TGTGCCAGCTCACCAAGCGAGGAAGCTTTCTTT. Its translation: CASSPSEEAFF.

The rearrangement uses TRBV19 and TRBJ2-3; TRBD2 matches at 12 bases. Germline trimming cut 5 bases from V and 2 bases from J; bases unmatched to any gene: 2. CDR1 LNHDA and CDR2 SQIVND come from the germline V gene (reference sequence). CDR3 size: 15 residues. The DNA for the CDR3 is TGTGCCAGTAGTCTAGCGGGAGGGTCCACAGATACGCAGTATTTT. It is translated as CASSLAGGSTDTQYF.

The chain uses TRBV6-5 and TRBJ2-1; 7 nucleotides agree with TRBD1. The trim removed 2 bases at V and 3 bases at J, leaving 4 bases unmatched. Germline values: CDR1 MNHEY, CDR2 SVGAGI. The CDR3 covers 15 residues. CDR3 loop: CASSYVGGNYNEQFF. The CDR3, as DNA: TGTGCCAGCAGTTACGTAGGGGGCAACTACAATGAGCAGTTCTTC.

V and J are TRBV7-6 and TRBJ2-7, with 8 bases that match TRBD1. After removal of 6 bases from V and 2 bases from J, the junction contained 9 bases not matched to a gene. This CDR3 is 15 amino acids long. Germline V gene lookup returns CDR1 SGHVS and CDR2 FNYEAQ. CDR3 in amino acids: CASSPTTGATYEQYF. CDR3 sequence (DNA): TGTGCCAGCAGTCCTACGACAGGGGCGACCTACGAGCAGTACTTC.

The chain carries TRBV5-1 and TRBJ1-3, with 8 bases lining up with TRBD1. Germline V gene lookup returns CDR1 SGHRS and CDR2 YFSETQ. V lost 3 bases to trimming and J lost 0 bases; unmatched junction nucleotides: 8. The CDR3 is 17 residues long. Written as DNA, the CDR3 is TGCGCCAGCAGCTATGCGACAGGGGAATTCTCTGGAAACACCATATATTTT. Amino acids: CASSYATGEFSGNTIYF. The full variable domain, rest sourced from reference TRBV5-1 and TRBJ1-3, is KAGVTQTPRYLIKTRGQQVTLSCSPISGHRSVSWYQQTPGQGLQFLFEYFSETQRNKGNFPGRFSGRQFSNSRSEMNVSTLELGDSALYLCASSYATGEFSGNTIYFGEGSWLTVV.

This clone was recorded only once. The genes are TRBV6-5 and TRBJ1-1; TRBD1 matches at 10 bases. V lost 2 bases to trimming and J lost 6 bases; unmatched junction nucleotides: 3. The CDR3 extends over 14 amino acids. Germline V lookup: CDR1 MNHEY, CDR2 SVGAGI. The CDR3 here is CASSYDRGLAEAFF. The CDR3 DNA follows: TGTGCCAGCAGTTACGACAGGGGGCTGGCTGAAGCTTTCTTT.

There are a few counts of this clone. This chain connects TRBV6-1 to TRBJ1-5, with D hard to call. V was cut by 2 bases and J by 1 base, with 6 bases left in between. This CDR3 spans 14 amino acids. Germline V lookup: CDR1 MNHNS, CDR2 SASEGT. The CDR3, as DNA: TGTGCCAGCAGTGAACGGGAGAGCAATCAGCCCCAGCATTTT. Translated, it gives CASSERESNQPQHF.

The chain links TRBV5-4 to TRBJ2-7, with 8 bases identical to TRBD2. The V gene end was trimmed by 5 bases and the J gene end by 4 bases; junction bases not matched to a gene: 14. The CDR3 has 16 residues. Per the germline V gene, CDR1 is SGHNT and CDR2 is YYREEE (reference sequence). The CDR3 protein is CASSALGLAGQYEQYF. In DNA, the CDR3 is TGTGCCAGCAGTGCACTGGGGTTAGCGGGACAATACGAGCAGTACTTC.

This clone was seen just once. The chain uses TRBV11-2 and TRBJ1-4; no definite D call. CDR3 length equals 16 residues. The germline V and J ends were trimmed by 5 bases and 8 bases, with 21 bases remaining between them. Per germline, CDR1 SGHAT and CDR2 FQNNGV. The CDR3, as DNA: TGTGCCAGCAGCCCTAATCGGGGTTATGAGCTCGAAAAACTGTTTTTT. Protein product: CASSPNRGYELEKLFF.

The chain joins TRBV29-1 to TRBJ2-1; the D gene is possibly TRBD1 (6 bases). The germline CDR1 and CDR2 sequences are SQVTM and ANQGSEA. CDR3 size: 14 residues. V dropped 6 bases and J dropped 6 bases, with 18 bases sitting between them. The CDR3 here is CSVVTPQGINEQFF. The DNA for the CDR3 is TGCAGCGTCGTTACACCCCAGGGGATCAATGAGCAGTTCTTC.

This sequence joins TRBV28 and TRBJ1-2; D possibly corresponds to TRBD1 (5 bases). With 2 bases removed from V and 4 bases from J, the gap between germline ends came to 8 bases. The CDR3 loop spans 13 amino acids. The germline gives CDR1 MDHEN, CDR2 SYDVKM. CDR3: CASSLAGFYGYTF. Written as DNA, the CDR3 is TGTGCCAGCAGTTTAGCAGGGTTCTATGGCTACACCTTC.

V is TRBV28 and J is TRBJ2-1; no clear D. With 5 bases removed from V and 6 bases from J, the gap between germline ends came to 14 bases. This CDR3 is built from 14 residues. CDR1 MDHEN and CDR2 SYDVKM come from the germline V gene. The CDR3 protein is CASSLMSASNEQFF. CDR3 sequence (DNA): TGTGCCAGCAGTCTGATGAGTGCAAGCAATGAGCAGTTCTTC.

The rearrangement uses TRBV19 and TRBJ2-7; the D gene is possibly TRBD2 (5 bases). Trimming pared 8 bases from V and 6 bases from J, leaving 26 bases between. The CDR3 totals 16 residues. Germline V lookup: CDR1 LNHDA, CDR2 SQIVND (reference sequence). In DNA, the CDR3 is TGTGCCAGTGGGGAGACTGCCAGTACCCGAACTGGCGAGCAGTACTTC. Encoded protein: CASGETASTRTGEQYF.

The rearrangement links TRBV10-3 to TRBJ2-5; 12 bases are shared with TRBD2. Germline values: CDR1 ENHRY, CDR2 SYGVKD. Trimming at V came to 4 bases and at J to 5 bases, leaving 11 bases not matched to a gene. The length of the CDR3 is 17 residues. CDR3 DNA sequence: TGTGCCATCAGTGGACTAGCGGGAGTTGACTTCATGGAGACCCAGTACTTC. Its translation: CAISGLAGVDFMETQYF.

This chain connects TRBV27 to TRBJ1-2; maybe TRBD1 (6 bases). V dropped 11 bases and J dropped 1 base, with 14 bases sitting between them. The CDR3 totals 13 residues. Germline CDR1 MNHEY, CDR2 SMNVEV (reference sequence). CDR3 DNA sequence: TGTGCCGCCCGGGGGGCAAATAACTATGGCTACACCTTC. It specifies CAARGANNYGYTF.

This clone was picked up one time. The chain carries TRBV9 and TRBJ1-2; no clear D gene. Trimming left V 1 base short and J 0 bases short, with 16 bases between. This CDR3 contains 17 residues. The germline V gene encodes CDR1 SGDLS and CDR2 YYNGEE. CDR3 sequence reads: CASSVRSLRFANYGYTF. As DNA, the CDR3 is TGTGCCAGCAGCGTAAGAAGTCTCAGATTCGCTAACTATGGCTACACCTTC.

The rearrangement uses TRBV7-2 and TRBJ2-2; the D gene is possibly TRBD2 (5 bases). Trimming took off 6 bases at V and 5 bases at J, with 16 bases between the two ends. Germline CDR1 reads SGHTA; CDR2 reads FQGNSA. The CDR3 runs 15 residues. CDR3 in amino acids: CASRRVTQATGELFF. CDR3 nucleotides: TGTGCCAGCAGGCGGGTCACCCAGGCAACCGGGGAGCTGTTTTTT.

This clone came up once. This chain joins TRBV5-3 and TRBJ1-5, with TRBD1 identical over 7 bases. TRBV5-3 carries the ORF label, with uncertain function. This CDR3 has 19 amino acids. J gave up 1 base and V 4 bases, and 17 bases lay outside the gene matches. The DNA of the CDR3 is TGTGCCAGAAGCAAGCACAACGACAGGGTCCTGGGAAGCAATCAGCCCCAGCATTTT. Protein: CARSKHNDRVLGSNQPQHF.

The V call is TRBV30, the J call TRBJ1-5; 7 nucleotides line up with TRBD1. Germline-derived CDR1 and CDR2 are GTSNPN and SVGIG (reference sequence). The V and J ends lost 1 base and 7 bases, in that order; junction bases with no gene match: 7. CDR3 length: 14 amino acids. The CDR3: CAWSATGATQPQHF. The CDR3 nucleotides are TGTGCCTGGAGTGCTACAGGGGCCACCCAGCCCCAGCATTTT.